The sequence of this T cell receptor beta chain was determined in a study of T cell responses to AZD1222 COVID-19 vaccine. Using immunoSEQ multiplex PCR, the repertoire was profiled, and TCRdb retains in-frame clones only, with some absent. The repertoire holds approximately 170,000 clones, with approximately 90% as singletons. Study results and limitations: Spike was spanned by vaccine-associated CD4 TCRs, which were dominant at 160-218 and 743-854.

V was trimmed by 2 bases and J by 8 bases, leaving 15 bases between them. CDR1 is ENHRY, CDR2 SYGVKD, per germline. The CDR3 is 14 residues long. Remarks on this clone: Its antigen remains unidentified.

The chain couples TRBV10-3 to TRBJ1-2; TRBD1 might be the D (6 bases). The TCR originated in an adult in good health. The sample was peripheral blood, taken on day 0 of AZD1222 vaccination. This CDR3 reads CAISERSGAGGYTF. CDR3 sequence (DNA): TGTGCCATCAGTGAGAGGTCGGGGGCAGGGGGCTACACCTTC.